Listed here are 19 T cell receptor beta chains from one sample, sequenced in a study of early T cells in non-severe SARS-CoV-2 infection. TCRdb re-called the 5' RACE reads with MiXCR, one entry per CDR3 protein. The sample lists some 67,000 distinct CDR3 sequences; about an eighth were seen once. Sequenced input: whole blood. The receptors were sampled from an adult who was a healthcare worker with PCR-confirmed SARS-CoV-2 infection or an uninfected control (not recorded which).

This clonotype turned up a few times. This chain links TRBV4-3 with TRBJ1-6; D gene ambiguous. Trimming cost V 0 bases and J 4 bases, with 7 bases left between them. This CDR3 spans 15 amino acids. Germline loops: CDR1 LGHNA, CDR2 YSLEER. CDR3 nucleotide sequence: TGCGCCAGCAGCCAAGAAACCGGATATAATTCACCCCTCCACTTT. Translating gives CASSQETGYNSPLHF.

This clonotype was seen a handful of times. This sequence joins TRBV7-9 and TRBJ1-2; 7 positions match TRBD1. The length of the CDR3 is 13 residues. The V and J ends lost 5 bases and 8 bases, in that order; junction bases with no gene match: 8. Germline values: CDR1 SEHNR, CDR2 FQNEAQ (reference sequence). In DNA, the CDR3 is TGTGCCAGCAGCCTGACAGGGCCCGGAGGCTACACCTTC. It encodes CASSLTGPGGYTF.

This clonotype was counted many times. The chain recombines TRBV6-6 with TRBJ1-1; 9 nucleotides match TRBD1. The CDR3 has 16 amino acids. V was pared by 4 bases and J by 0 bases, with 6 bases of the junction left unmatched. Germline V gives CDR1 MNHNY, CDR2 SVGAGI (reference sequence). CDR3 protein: CASSSPGTGMNTEAFF. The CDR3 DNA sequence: TGTGCCAGCAGTTCACCCGGGACAGGGATGAACACTGAAGCTTTCTTT.

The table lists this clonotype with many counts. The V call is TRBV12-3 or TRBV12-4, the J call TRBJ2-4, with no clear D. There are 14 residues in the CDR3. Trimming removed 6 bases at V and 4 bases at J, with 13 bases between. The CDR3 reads CASSPFKGKNIQYF. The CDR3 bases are TGTGCCAGCAGCCCTTTTAAAGGGAAAAACATTCAGTACTTC.

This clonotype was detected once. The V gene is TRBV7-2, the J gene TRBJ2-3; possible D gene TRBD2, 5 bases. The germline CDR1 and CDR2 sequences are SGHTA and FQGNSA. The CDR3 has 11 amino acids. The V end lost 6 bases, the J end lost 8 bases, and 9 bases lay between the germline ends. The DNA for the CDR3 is TGTGCCAGCAGATGGAGGAGTACGCAGTATTTT. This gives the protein CASRWRSTQYF.

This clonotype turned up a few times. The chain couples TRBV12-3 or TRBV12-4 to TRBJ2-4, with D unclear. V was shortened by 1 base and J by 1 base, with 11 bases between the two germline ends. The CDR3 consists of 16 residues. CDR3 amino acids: CASSLGRARAKNIQYF. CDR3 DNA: TGTGCCAGCAGTTTAGGGAGAGCTAGGGCCAAAAACATTCAGTACTTC.

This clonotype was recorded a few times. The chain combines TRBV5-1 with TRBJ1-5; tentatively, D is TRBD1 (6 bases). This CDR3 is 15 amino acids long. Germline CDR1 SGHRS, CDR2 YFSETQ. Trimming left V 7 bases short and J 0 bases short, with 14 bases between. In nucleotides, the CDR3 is TGCGCCAGCCCGACAGGCTGTGTTAGCAATCAGCCCCAGCATTTT. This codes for CASPTGCVSNQPQHF.

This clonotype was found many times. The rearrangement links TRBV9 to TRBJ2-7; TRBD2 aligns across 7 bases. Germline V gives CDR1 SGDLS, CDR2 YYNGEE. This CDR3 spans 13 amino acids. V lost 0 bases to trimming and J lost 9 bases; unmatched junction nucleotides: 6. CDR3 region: CASSVGGGSGQYF. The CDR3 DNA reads TGTGCCAGCAGCGTAGGGGGCGGGAGTGGGCAGTACTTC.

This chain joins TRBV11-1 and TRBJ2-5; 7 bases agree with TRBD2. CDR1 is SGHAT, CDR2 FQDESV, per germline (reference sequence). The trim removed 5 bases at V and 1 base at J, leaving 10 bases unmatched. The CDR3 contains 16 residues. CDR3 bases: TGTGCCAGCAGCCTCGGGACTACGTGGGGCCAAGAGACCCAGTACTTC. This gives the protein CASSLGTTWGQETQYF.

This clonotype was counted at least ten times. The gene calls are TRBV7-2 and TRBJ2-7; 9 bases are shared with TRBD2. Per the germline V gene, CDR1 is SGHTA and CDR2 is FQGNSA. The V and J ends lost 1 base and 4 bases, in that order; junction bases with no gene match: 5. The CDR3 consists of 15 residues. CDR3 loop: CASSLDPSGGYEQYF. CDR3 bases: TGTGCCAGCAGCTTAGACCCGAGCGGGGGGTACGAGCAGTACTTC.

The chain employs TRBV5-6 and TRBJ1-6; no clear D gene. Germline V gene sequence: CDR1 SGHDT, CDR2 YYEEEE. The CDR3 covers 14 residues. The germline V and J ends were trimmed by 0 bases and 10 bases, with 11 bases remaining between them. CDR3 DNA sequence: TGTGCCAGCAGCTTGGACCCTGGCCAATCACCCCTCCACTTT. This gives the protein CASSLDPGQSPLHF.

For the CDR3, the DNA is TGTGCCACCAGTGATGGGTTCGGACGAAGGGGAGCAGATACGCAGTATTTT. Encoded protein: CATSDGFGRRGADTQYF. The chain employs TRBV24-1 and TRBJ2-3; the D call may be TRBD1 or TRBD2 (5 bases each). Trimming left V 3 bases short and J 4 bases short, with 19 bases between. Germline V gives CDR1 KGHDR, CDR2 SFDVKD. The CDR3 consists of 17 residues.

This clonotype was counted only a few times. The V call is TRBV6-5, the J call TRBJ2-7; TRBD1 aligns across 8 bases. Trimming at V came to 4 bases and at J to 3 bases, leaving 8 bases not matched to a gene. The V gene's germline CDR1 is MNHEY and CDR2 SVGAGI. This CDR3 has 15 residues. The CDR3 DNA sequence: TGTGCCAGCAGTTTCGACAGGGGTGGCCTCTACGAGCAGTACTTC. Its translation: CASSFDRGGLYEQYF.

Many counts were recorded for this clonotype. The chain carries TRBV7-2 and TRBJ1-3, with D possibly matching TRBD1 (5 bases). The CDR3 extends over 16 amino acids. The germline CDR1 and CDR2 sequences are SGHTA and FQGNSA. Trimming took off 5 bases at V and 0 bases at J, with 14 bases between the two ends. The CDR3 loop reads CASSLDSGLSGNTIYF. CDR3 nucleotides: TGTGCCAGCAGCCTCGACTCAGGGCTCTCTGGAAACACCATATATTTT.

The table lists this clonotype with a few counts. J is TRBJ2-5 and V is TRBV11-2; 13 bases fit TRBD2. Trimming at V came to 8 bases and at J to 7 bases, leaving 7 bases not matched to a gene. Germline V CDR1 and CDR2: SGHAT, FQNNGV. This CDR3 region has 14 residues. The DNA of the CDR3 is TGTGCCAGCGCACTAGCGGGGGGGCCGCCGACCCAGTACTTC. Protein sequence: CASALAGGPPTQYF.

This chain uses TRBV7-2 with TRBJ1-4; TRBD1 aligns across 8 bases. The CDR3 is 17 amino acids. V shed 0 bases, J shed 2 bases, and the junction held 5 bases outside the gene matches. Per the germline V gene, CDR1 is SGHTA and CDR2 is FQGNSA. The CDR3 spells CASSLAQGAFTNEKLFF. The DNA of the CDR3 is TGTGCCAGCAGCTTAGCTCAGGGGGCTTTCACTAATGAAAAACTGTTTTTT.

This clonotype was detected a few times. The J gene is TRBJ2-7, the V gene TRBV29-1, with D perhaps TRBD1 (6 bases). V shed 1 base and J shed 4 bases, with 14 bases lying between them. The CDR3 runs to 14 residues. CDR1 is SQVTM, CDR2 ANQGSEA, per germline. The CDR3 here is CSVEAQGPTYEQYF. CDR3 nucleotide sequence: TGCAGCGTTGAAGCACAGGGACCCACTTACGAGCAGTACTTC.

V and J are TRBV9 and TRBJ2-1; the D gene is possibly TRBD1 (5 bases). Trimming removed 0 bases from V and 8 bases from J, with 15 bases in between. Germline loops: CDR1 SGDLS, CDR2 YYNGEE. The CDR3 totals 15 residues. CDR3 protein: CASSVEQGWGDEQFF. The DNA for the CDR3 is TGTGCCAGCAGCGTAGAGCAGGGCTGGGGTGATGAGCAGTTCTTC.

The CDR3 sequence: CASSSGGQGGDEQYF. CDR3 DNA sequence: TGCGCCAGCAGCTCTGGGGGACAGGGAGGTGACGAGCAGTACTTC. The V and J genes are TRBV5-1 and TRBJ2-7, with TRBD1 identical over 9 bases. The V gene end was trimmed by 3 bases and the J gene end by 5 bases; junction bases not matched to a gene: 9. CDR1 and CDR2 from the germline V gene are SGHRS and YFSETQ. This CDR3 region has 15 residues.